A selection of T cell receptor beta chains follows, all from one sample in a study of T cell responses to AZD1222 COVID-19 vaccine. The data were produced by immunoSEQ multiplex PCR, yet TCRdb's version contains in-frame clones alone and is incomplete. Among about 110,000 clones, around nine tenths were seen once, and the ten largest hold less than 25%. Sequencing used peripheral blood, obtained on day 0 of AZD1222 vaccination. The origin of the receptors is an adult in good health. Both conserved end residues are part of each CDR3. Fields, in order: J gene, V gene, clone size, D gene, CDR3 protein, CDR3 DNA. A D gene is named only where the DNA matches it firmly. The size entry is marked missing in some rows and otherwise reads once, few, many or a size class.

J: TRBJ1-6
V: TRBV15
size: -
D: -
CDR3: CATLEDRSSYNSPLHF
DNA: TGTGCCACCTTGGAAGACAGAAGCTCCTATAATTCACCCCTCCACTTT

J: TRBJ1-1
V: TRBV27
size: -
D: TRBD1
CDR3: CASRYRQGGTEAFF
DNA: TGTGCCAGCAGGTATCGACAGGGCGGCACTGAAGCTTTCTTT

J: TRBJ1-6
V: TRBV19
size: -
D: -
CDR3: CASRNYRDGGDPLHF
DNA: TGTGCCAGTAGGAACTACCGGGACGGGGGCGACCCCCTCCACTTT

J: TRBJ2-1
V: TRBV30
size: -
D: TRBD2
CDR3: CAWTSGGAYNEQFF
DNA: TGTGCCTGGACCAGCGGGGGGGCCTACAATGAGCAGTTCTTC

J: TRBJ1-1
V: TRBV7-2
size: -
D: -
CDR3: CASRSRDTGPEAFF
DNA: TGTGCCAGCAGATCCCGGGACACTGGGCCTGAAGCTTTCTTT

J: TRBJ2-7
V: TRBV7-9
size: once
D: -
CDR3: CASSPWTDTYEQYF
DNA: TGTGCCAGCAGCCCGTGGACAGATACCTACGAGCAGTACTTC

J: TRBJ1-1
V: TRBV28
size: -
D: -
CDR3: CASSSTEAFF
DNA: TGTGCCAGCAGTTCAACTGAAGCTTTCTTT

J: TRBJ2-7
V: TRBV5-1
size: -
D: TRBD1
CDR3: CASSWRQGAGYEQYF
DNA: TGCGCCAGCAGCTGGCGACAGGGGGCGGGCTACGAGCAGTACTTC

J: TRBJ1-1
V: TRBV5-1
size: -
D: TRBD1
CDR3: CASSSGQGEAFF
DNA: TGCGCCAGCAGCTCTGGACAGGGGGAAGCTTTCTTT

J: TRBJ2-7
V: TRBV6-6
size: -
D: -
CDR3: CASRKTGNYEQYF
DNA: TGTGCCAGCAGGAAAACAGGGAACTACGAGCAGTACTTC